The source of this T cell receptor (beta chain) is a study of blood T cell repertoires in COVID-19. Study-level background: T cells, B-cell-depleted T cells, or PBMCs supplied cDNA or gDNA.

V lost 2 bases and J 2 bases, leaving 13 bases between the germline ends. CDR1 KGHSH and CDR2 LQKENI come from the germline V gene. This CDR3 is built from 16 residues. In the study's own analysis: Using reference gene primer amplification, nucleated cell counts were estimated. Assay used: immunoSEQ multiplex PCR; TCRdb lists only in-frame clones, some missing. V and J calls and clone size are given by that table; D and trimming were obtained from the DNA. This table has some 530,000 clones, approximately 91% appearing once. The chain links TRBV18 to TRBJ1-3; a weak D match, TRBD1 (6 bases). The sequenced sample consisted of PBMCs or T cells enriched from blood (not recorded which). The receptor's source is a woman aged 55-75 years who had recovered from COVID-19. CDR3 protein: CASSPGRTGTGNTIYF. As DNA, the CDR3 is TGTGCCAGCTCACCAGGGCGAACAGGGACTGGAAACACCATATATTTT. The full variable domain, rest sourced from reference TRBV18 and TRBJ1-3, is NAGVMQNPRHLVRRRGQEARLRCSPMKGHSHVYWYRQLPEEGLKFMVYLQKENIIDESGMPKERFSAEFPKEGPSILRIQQVVRGDSAAYFCASSPGRTGTGNTIYFGEGSWLTVV.